This TCR beta chain was sequenced during a study of multiple sclerosis patients with progressive multifocal leukoencephalopathy. Overall study results and limits: Most PML patients had lower entropy, suggesting less diverse TRB repertoires. PML-onset expanded TRB clones were detectable before and during natalizumab therapy.

Germline V lookup: CDR1 SGHDT, CDR2 YYEEEE. V lost 0 bases to trimming and J lost 5 bases; unmatched junction nucleotides: 4. The CDR3 has 15 amino acids. Time point specified: approximately 12 months of natalizumab therapy. Multiple sclerosis patients on natalizumab who never developed PML served as longitudinally sampled controls. T1 and T2 blood were collected at 6 and 12 months of natalizumab. Method: immunoSEQ multiplex PCR; TCRdb's copy keeps in-frame clones and lacks some. In the table there are 30,000 or so clones, roughly 89% of which are singletons. Comment on this clone: No antigen is known for it.

This sequence originates from a human donor with multiple sclerosis. The material sequenced was PBMCs, taken from a patient treated with natalizumab. The chain combines TRBV5-6 with TRBJ2-7; 11 positions agree with TRBD1. The CDR3 is CASSLAGTGGDEQYF. CDR3 coding DNA: TGTGCCAGCAGCTTGGCCGGGACAGGGGGTGACGAGCAGTACTTC.